The 5 T cell receptor beta chains presented below share a single source sample, sequenced in a study of shared clonotypes between healthy human individuals. The data were produced by immunoSEQ multiplex PCR, yet TCRdb's version contains in-frame clones alone and is incomplete. In the table there are 2 million to 2.5 million clones, approximately 93% of which are singletons. The sequenced sample consisted of naive CD4+ T cells from PBMCs. Subset given: CD45RA+ positively selected. The origin of the receptors is a man aged 18 to 30 in good health. Some clones in this sample may be carry-over from other donors' samples.

This chain connects TRBV6-4 to TRBJ2-7; TRBD1 matches at 10 bases. Germline values: CDR1 MRHNA, CDR2 SNTAGT. With V trimmed by 2 bases and J by 2 bases, 15 bases remained unmatched. This CDR3 is 19 amino acids long. CDR3 sequence (DNA): TGTGCCAGCAGTGACCCCGGGGGGTTGGACAGGGGGTCAACCTACGAGCAGTACTTC. Protein product: CASSDPGGLDRGSTYEQYF.

The chain uses TRBV10-3 and TRBJ1-5, with unresolved D. Trimming pared 5 bases from V and 0 bases from J, leaving 14 bases between. This CDR3 has 16 residues. Germline CDR1 reads ENHRY; CDR2 reads SYGVKD. The CDR3 here is CAISPGRGNSNQPQHF. The CDR3, as DNA: TGTGCCATCAGTCCTGGGAGAGGGAATAGCAATCAGCCCCAGCATTTT.

This chain uses TRBV5-1 with TRBJ2-5; 8 positions agree with TRBD2. V was clipped by 3 bases and J by 5 bases; unmatched bases: 15. Germline V gene sequence: CDR1 SGHRS, CDR2 YFSETQ. The CDR3 has 17 residues. In DNA, the CDR3 is TGCGCCAGCAGCTCCCCACCAGAGCGGGAGTATGCGGAGACCCAGTACTTC. Translation gives CASSSPPEREYAETQYF.

The sample holds one count of this clone. The chain combines TRBV28 with TRBJ1-5, with D possibly being TRBD1 (6 bases). The CDR3 sequence is 15 residues long. V was pared by 5 bases and J by 2 bases, with 13 bases between. CDR1 is MDHEN, CDR2 SYDVKM, per germline. In nucleotides, the CDR3 is TGTGCCAGCAGTCAACAGGGAGGAGGCAATCAGCCCCAGCATTTT. Its translation: CASSQQGGGNQPQHF.

Turning to this clone: This specimen includes other DNA sequences encoding the same CDR3. The genes are TRBV6-5 and TRBJ1-2; no definite D call. In germline, CDR1 is MNHEY, CDR2 SVGAGI. Deletions cut 0 bases from V and 5 bases from J, with 10 bases between. This CDR3 has 14 amino acids. CDR3 sequence reads: CASSYSGTAYGYTF. CDR3 nucleotides: TGTGCCAGCAGTTACTCGGGCACGGCGTATGGCTACACCTTC.